Listed below are T cell receptor beta chains from one sample, sequenced in a study of blood T cell repertoires in COVID-19. TCRdb's table, derived via immunoSEQ multiplex PCR, lists solely in-frame clones and lacks some. The table shows 90,000 or so clones, with 70% to 90% occurring only once. The specimen sequenced was peripheral blood. These receptors all stem from a human donor in a cohort sampled during active COVID-19. Both conserved end residues are part of each CDR3. Each record gives: V gene, D gene, clone size, J gene, CDR3 DNA, CDR3 protein. D genes are given only for firm matches. Clone size is given for some rows only: seen once, a few or many times, or a class if the clone is expanded.

v_gene: TRBV5-1; d_gene: TRBD1; abundance: -; j_gene: TRBJ2-2; CDR3nt: TGCGCCAGCAGCTTGGTTCCGGACAGGAGCACCGGGGAGCTGTTTTTT; CDR3aa: CASSLVPDRSTGELFF
v_gene: TRBV19; d_gene: -; abundance: -; j_gene: TRBJ2-3; CDR3nt: TGTGCCGCCGACGGGGGTTGGACAGATACGCAGTATTTT; CDR3aa: CAADGGWTDTQYF
v_gene: TRBV5-1; d_gene: TRBD1; abundance: once; j_gene: TRBJ2-4; CDR3nt: TGCGCCAGCAGCTCGGGGACAGTTCGAGCCAAAAACATTCAGTACTTC; CDR3aa: CASSSGTVRAKNIQYF
v_gene: TRBV5-4; d_gene: -; abundance: once; j_gene: TRBJ2-1; CDR3nt: TGTGCCAGCAGCTTGGACTGGAGCAATGAGCAGTTCTTC; CDR3aa: CASSLDWSNEQFF
v_gene: TRBV28; d_gene: -; abundance: few; j_gene: TRBJ1-3; CDR3nt: TGTGCCAGCAACACCGGGGGGTTCTCTGGAAACACCATATATTTT; CDR3aa: CASNTGGFSGNTIYF
v_gene: TRBV15; d_gene: -; abundance: -; j_gene: TRBJ1-5; CDR3nt: TGTGCCACCAGCAGAGATAGGGGATATCAGCCCCAGCATTTT; CDR3aa: CATSRDRGYQPQHF
v_gene: TRBV7-2; d_gene: -; abundance: few; j_gene: TRBJ2-7; CDR3nt: TGTGCCAGCAGCTTAGGTAGCGGTATGAACTACGAGCAGTACTTC; CDR3aa: CASSLGSGMNYEQYF
v_gene: TRBV5-5; d_gene: -; abundance: -; j_gene: TRBJ2-2; CDR3nt: TGTGCCAGCAGCCCTGAGGGTGGCGGGGAGCTGTTTTTT; CDR3aa: CASSPEGGGELFF
v_gene: TRBV7-2; d_gene: -; abundance: -; j_gene: TRBJ2-1; CDR3nt: TGTGCCAGCAGCTTATCCCGGGACTCTGCGAAGATTGAGCAGTTCTTC; CDR3aa: CASSLSRDSAKIEQFF
v_gene: TRBV6-6; d_gene: -; abundance: -; j_gene: TRBJ2-7; CDR3nt: TGTGCCACCGTTGAGGGGGGGACCTACGAGCAGTACTTC; CDR3aa: CATVEGGTYEQYF
v_gene: TRBV28; d_gene: -; abundance: -; j_gene: TRBJ1-1; CDR3nt: TGTGCCAGCAGTCCCCAACGGTCAGGGATGAACACTGAAGCTTTCTTT; CDR3aa: CASSPQRSGMNTEAFF
v_gene: TRBV5-8; d_gene: -; abundance: few; j_gene: TRBJ1-5; CDR3nt: TGTGCCAGCAGCAAAACCCGGAATCAGCCCCAGCATTTT; CDR3aa: CASSKTRNQPQHF
v_gene: TRBV7-3; d_gene: -; abundance: -; j_gene: TRBJ1-2; CDR3nt: TGTGCCAGCAGCCCTCCGTCTGGCTACACCTTC; CDR3aa: CASSPPSGYTF
v_gene: TRBV6-5; d_gene: TRBD1; abundance: -; j_gene: TRBJ1-2; CDR3nt: TGTGCCAGCAGTCCGGACAGGGGTAGCTACACCTTC; CDR3aa: CASSPDRGSYTF
v_gene: TRBV6-4; d_gene: -; abundance: -; j_gene: TRBJ1-1; CDR3nt: TGTGCCAGCAGCCTTCCGGACAGTCCCACTGAAGCTTTCTTT; CDR3aa: CASSLPDSPTEAFF
v_gene: TRBV4-1; d_gene: TRBD2; abundance: -; j_gene: TRBJ2-7; CDR3nt: TGCGCCAGCAGCCAATACCCGTTCGGACTAGCGGGGAAGGAGCAGTACTTC; CDR3aa: CASSQYPFGLAGKEQYF
v_gene: TRBV18; d_gene: -; abundance: -; j_gene: TRBJ2-7; CDR3nt: TGTGCCAGCTCACCACCGAATAGCTACCTCTACGAGCAGTACTTC; CDR3aa: CASSPPNSYLYEQYF
v_gene: TRBV12-3/TRBV12-4; d_gene: -; abundance: -; j_gene: TRBJ1-2; CDR3nt: TGTGCCAGCAGAAGACAGAACTATGGCTACACCTTC; CDR3aa: CASRRQNYGYTF
v_gene: TRBV29-1; d_gene: -; abundance: -; j_gene: TRBJ1-1; CDR3nt: TGCAGCGTTCGGGAGAACACTGAAGCTTTCTTT; CDR3aa: CSVRENTEAFF
v_gene: TRBV5-6; d_gene: -; abundance: once; j_gene: TRBJ1-6; CDR3nt: TGTGCCAGCAGCTTACCGGGGGTTAGGTCACCCCTCCACTTT; CDR3aa: CASSLPGVRSPLHF
v_gene: TRBV2; d_gene: -; abundance: -; j_gene: TRBJ1-6; CDR3nt: TGTGCCAGTAGAGCTGGAGGGGCCTTTATATCACCCCTCCACTTT; CDR3aa: CASRAGGAFISPLHF
v_gene: TRBV19; d_gene: TRBD1; abundance: -; j_gene: TRBJ1-5; CDR3nt: TGTGCCAGTACCACAGACAGGGGGCGCGGACAGCCCCAGCATTTT; CDR3aa: CASTTDRGRGQPQHF
v_gene: TRBV27; d_gene: TRBD1; abundance: -; j_gene: TRBJ2-5; CDR3nt: TGTGCCAGCAGTTCCGTCGACAGGGGGTGGGAGGAGACCCAGTACTTC; CDR3aa: CASSSVDRGWEETQYF
v_gene: TRBV19; d_gene: -; abundance: -; j_gene: TRBJ1-1; CDR3nt: TGTGCCAGTAGCCTCGGCGCAGGGTTACAGGGCGCGAACACTGAAGCTTTCTTT; CDR3aa: CASSLGAGLQGANTEAFF
v_gene: TRBV10-3; d_gene: -; abundance: once; j_gene: TRBJ1-1; CDR3nt: TGTGCCATCCGCTACGGGGGGGAAACTGAAGCTTTCTTT; CDR3aa: CAIRYGGETEAFF
v_gene: TRBV29-1; d_gene: -; abundance: -; j_gene: TRBJ1-2; CDR3nt: TGCAGCGTGAAGGTGGGCGGGAGCTATGGCTACACCTTC; CDR3aa: CSVKVGGSYGYTF
v_gene: TRBV6-5; d_gene: -; abundance: -; j_gene: TRBJ2-3; CDR3nt: TGTGCCAGCAGTTACTCGCCTAGCGGCACAGATACGCAGTATTTT; CDR3aa: CASSYSPSGTDTQYF
v_gene: TRBV6-5; d_gene: TRBD1; abundance: -; j_gene: TRBJ1-1; CDR3nt: TGCCCCCAGGGGGGACTGAACACTGAAGCTTTCTTT; CDR3aa: CPQGGLNTEAFF
v_gene: TRBV7-8; d_gene: -; abundance: once; j_gene: TRBJ1-4; CDR3nt: TGTGCCAGCAGCTTATACAGGGATGAAAAACTGTTTTTT; CDR3aa: CASSLYRDEKLFF
v_gene: TRBV5-1; d_gene: -; abundance: -; j_gene: TRBJ1-6; CDR3nt: TGCGCCAGCAGCTTATTGGAGTATAATTCACCCCTCCACTTT; CDR3aa: CASSLLEYNSPLHF
v_gene: TRBV20-1; d_gene: -; abundance: -; j_gene: TRBJ2-1; CDR3nt: TGCAGTGCTAGTCGGACTAACAATGAGCAGTTCTTC; CDR3aa: CSASRTNNEQFF
v_gene: TRBV9; d_gene: -; abundance: -; j_gene: TRBJ2-6; CDR3nt: TGTGCCAGCAGCCCCCCGGCGGGAAGCTCTGGGGCCAACGTCCTGACTTTC; CDR3aa: CASSPPAGSSGANVLTF
v_gene: TRBV18; d_gene: -; abundance: -; j_gene: TRBJ2-1; CDR3nt: TGTGCCAGCTCACCAGAAGGACGGGACTACAATGAGCAGTTCTTC; CDR3aa: CASSPEGRDYNEQFF
v_gene: TRBV7-2; d_gene: -; abundance: -; j_gene: TRBJ2-1; CDR3nt: TGTGCCAGCAGCTTAGATTTGGGGCAGGGGGGCGGTGAGCAGTTCTTC; CDR3aa: CASSLDLGQGGGEQFF
v_gene: TRBV14; d_gene: -; abundance: -; j_gene: TRBJ1-6; CDR3nt: TGTGCCAGCAGCCAAGAGACACCTAATTCACCCCTCCACTTT; CDR3aa: CASSQETPNSPLHF
v_gene: TRBV7-9; d_gene: TRBD2; abundance: -; j_gene: TRBJ2-7; CDR3nt: TGTGCCAGCAGCCCCGGGAGGCTAGCGAGCTACGAGCAGTACTTC; CDR3aa: CASSPGRLASYEQYF
v_gene: TRBV4-3; d_gene: -; abundance: -; j_gene: TRBJ2-1; CDR3nt: TGCGCCAGCAGCCTGGCAGTCTACAATGAGCAGTTCTTC; CDR3aa: CASSLAVYNEQFF
v_gene: TRBV7-9; d_gene: -; abundance: -; j_gene: TRBJ2-7; CDR3nt: TGTGCCAGCAGCTATGACAGTCTAGGGTTGTACGAGCAGTACTTC; CDR3aa: CASSYDSLGLYEQYF
v_gene: TRBV4-1; d_gene: TRBD1; abundance: -; j_gene: TRBJ1-4; CDR3nt: TGCGCCAGCAGCCAGGACAGGGGCGAAAAACTGTTTTTT; CDR3aa: CASSQDRGEKLFF
v_gene: TRBV7-6; d_gene: TRBD1; abundance: -; j_gene: TRBJ1-3; CDR3nt: TGTGCCAGCAGCGCAGACAGGGTTACTGGAAACACCATATATTTT; CDR3aa: CASSADRVTGNTIYF
v_gene: TRBV6-5; d_gene: -; abundance: -; j_gene: TRBJ1-2; CDR3nt: TGTGCCAGCAGCGGAGAGAGACCCAGGGGTTACACCTTC; CDR3aa: CASSGERPRGYTF
v_gene: TRBV28; d_gene: TRBD2; abundance: -; j_gene: TRBJ2-3; CDR3nt: TGTGCCAGCAGTCCATCCCTCGGGACTAGCGGGGACAACACAGATACGCAGTATTTT; CDR3aa: CASSPSLGTSGDNTDTQYF
v_gene: TRBV2; d_gene: -; abundance: -; j_gene: TRBJ2-2; CDR3nt: TGTGCCAGCGGACTCCGTGGGGTTGCGGGGGAGCTGTTTTTT; CDR3aa: CASGLRGVAGELFF
v_gene: TRBV2; d_gene: TRBD2; abundance: -; j_gene: TRBJ2-3; CDR3nt: TGTGCCAGCAGCTCTACAATAGCGGGGGGCTATACGCAGTATTTT; CDR3aa: CASSSTIAGGYTQYF
v_gene: TRBV7-2; d_gene: TRBD1; abundance: few; j_gene: TRBJ1-2; CDR3nt: TGTGCCAGCAGCTTAGATACCGGTGGAGGGGGCGTTTCTTCTGGCTACACCTTC; CDR3aa: CASSLDTGGGGVSSGYTF
v_gene: TRBV19; d_gene: -; abundance: -; j_gene: TRBJ2-1; CDR3nt: TGTGCCAGCCGCGGGACCCACAATGAGCAGTTCTTC; CDR3aa: CASRGTHNEQFF
v_gene: TRBV6-1; d_gene: TRBD1; abundance: -; j_gene: TRBJ2-2; CDR3nt: TGTGCCAGCAGTGAAGCGACAGGGGGCAATACCGGGGAGCTGTTTTTT; CDR3aa: CASSEATGGNTGELFF
v_gene: TRBV7-2; d_gene: TRBD1; abundance: -; j_gene: TRBJ1-2; CDR3nt: TGTGCCAGCAGCCCCCGACAGGGGTATGGCTACACCTTC; CDR3aa: CASSPRQGYGYTF
v_gene: TRBV18; d_gene: TRBD1; abundance: -; j_gene: TRBJ2-7; CDR3nt: TGTGCCAGCTCTCCGAACCCCCCCTCCGGGACAGCAGCCTACGAGCAGTACTTC; CDR3aa: CASSPNPPSGTAAYEQYF
v_gene: TRBV3-1/TRBV3-2; d_gene: -; abundance: -; j_gene: TRBJ1-2; CDR3nt: TGTGCCAGCAGCTGGGACAAGAACTATGGCTACACCTTC; CDR3aa: CASSWDKNYGYTF
v_gene: TRBV7-2; d_gene: -; abundance: -; j_gene: TRBJ2-3; CDR3nt: TGTGCCAGCAGCTTCCCTGCCACGGGAGATACGCAGTATTTT; CDR3aa: CASSFPATGDTQYF
v_gene: TRBV6-5; d_gene: TRBD1; abundance: few; j_gene: TRBJ1-2; CDR3nt: TGTGCCAGCAGTTACGGACAGGGGACCCGTTGGGGGTCCACCTTC; CDR3aa: CASSYGQGTRWGSTF
v_gene: TRBV30; d_gene: TRBD1; abundance: -; j_gene: TRBJ1-4; CDR3nt: TGTGCCTGGAGTGATCCCGGGACAGGGGATTTTCGGGTTGAAAAACTGTTTTTT; CDR3aa: CAWSDPGTGDFRVEKLFF
v_gene: TRBV10-3; d_gene: -; abundance: -; j_gene: TRBJ2-5; CDR3nt: TGTGCCATCAGTGACTATCAAGAGACCCAGTACTTC; CDR3aa: CAISDYQETQYF
v_gene: TRBV5-6; d_gene: -; abundance: once; j_gene: TRBJ1-2; CDR3nt: TGTGCCAGCAGGGGCGTCCTTCCCTACTATGGCTACACCTTC; CDR3aa: CASRGVLPYYGYTF
v_gene: TRBV7-9; d_gene: TRBD1; abundance: -; j_gene: TRBJ1-6; CDR3nt: TGTGCCAGCACACCACAGGGGGCGCGTAATTCACCCCTCCACTTT; CDR3aa: CASTPQGARNSPLHF
v_gene: TRBV5-5; d_gene: -; abundance: few; j_gene: TRBJ2-3; CDR3nt: TGTGCCAGCAGCCAGGGCCCCGCAGATACGCAGTATTTT; CDR3aa: CASSQGPADTQYF
v_gene: TRBV6-1; d_gene: -; abundance: many; j_gene: TRBJ1-5; CDR3nt: TGTGCCAGCAGTGACATTAATCAGCCCCAGCATTTT; CDR3aa: CASSDINQPQHF